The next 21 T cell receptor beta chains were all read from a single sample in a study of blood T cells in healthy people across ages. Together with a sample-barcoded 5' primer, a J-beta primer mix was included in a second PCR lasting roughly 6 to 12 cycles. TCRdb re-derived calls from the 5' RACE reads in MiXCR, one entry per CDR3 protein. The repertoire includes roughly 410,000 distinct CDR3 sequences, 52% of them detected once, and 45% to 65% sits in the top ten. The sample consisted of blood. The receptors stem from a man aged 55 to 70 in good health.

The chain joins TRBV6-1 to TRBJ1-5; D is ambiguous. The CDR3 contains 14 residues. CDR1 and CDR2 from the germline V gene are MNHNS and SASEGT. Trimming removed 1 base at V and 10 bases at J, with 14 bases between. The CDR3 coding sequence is TGTGCCAGCAGTGAAGGTCGCATCGGGCGACCCCAGCATTTT. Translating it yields CASSEGRIGRPQHF.

CDR3 nucleotides: TGTGCCAGCACCCGAAGGGACAGGGGAGTAGTGTCACCCCTCCACTTT. Translation gives CASTRRDRGVVSPLHF. The chain combines TRBV27 with TRBJ1-6; 10 bases align to TRBD1. Germline CDR1 is MNHEY and CDR2 is SMNVEV (reference sequence). The CDR3 is 16 amino acids. J lost 10 bases, V lost 7 bases, and 13 bases had no gene match.

The CDR3 coding sequence is TGTGCCAGCAGCGTAGGGGCACTAGCGGGGGGCTACAATGAGCAGTTCTTC. It encodes CASSVGALAGGYNEQFF. This chain links TRBV9 with TRBJ2-1; 12 bases agree with TRBD2. V gave up 0 bases and J gave up 3 bases; unmatched junction bases: 4. The CDR3 extends over 17 amino acids. Germline-derived CDR1 and CDR2 are SGDLS and YYNGEE.

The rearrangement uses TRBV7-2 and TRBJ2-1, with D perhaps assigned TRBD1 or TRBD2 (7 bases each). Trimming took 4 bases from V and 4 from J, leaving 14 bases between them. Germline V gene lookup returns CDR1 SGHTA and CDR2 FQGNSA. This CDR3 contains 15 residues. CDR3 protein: CASSSGRGGYNEQFF. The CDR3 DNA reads TGTGCCAGCAGCTCCGGCAGGGGGGGTTACAATGAGCAGTTCTTC. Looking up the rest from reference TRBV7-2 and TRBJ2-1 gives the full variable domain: GAGVSQSPSNKVTEKGKDVELRCDPISGHTALYWYRQSLGQGLEFLIYFQGNSAPDKSGLPSDRFSAERTGGSVSTLTIQRTQQEDSAVYLCASSSGRGGYNEQFFGPGTRLTVL.

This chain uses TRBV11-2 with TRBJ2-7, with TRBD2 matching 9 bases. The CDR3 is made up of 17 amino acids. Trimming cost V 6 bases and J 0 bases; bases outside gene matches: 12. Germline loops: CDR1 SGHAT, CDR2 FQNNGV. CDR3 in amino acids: CASSYGTSWVSSYEQYF. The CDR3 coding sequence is TGTGCCAGCAGTTATGGGACTAGCTGGGTAAGCTCCTACGAGCAGTACTTC. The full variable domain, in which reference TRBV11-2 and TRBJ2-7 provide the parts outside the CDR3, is EAGVAQSPRYKIIEKRQSVAFWCNPISGHATLYWYQQILGQGPKLLIQFQNNGVVDDSQLPKDRFSAERLKGVDSTLKIQPAKLEDSAVYLCASSYGTSWVSSYEQYFGPGTRLTVT.

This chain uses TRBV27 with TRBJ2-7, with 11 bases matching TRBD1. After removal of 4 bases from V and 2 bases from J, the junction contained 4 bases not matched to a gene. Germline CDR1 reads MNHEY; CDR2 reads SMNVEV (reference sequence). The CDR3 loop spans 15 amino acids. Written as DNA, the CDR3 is TGTGCCAGCAGTTGGGGGGGACAGGGGGCCTACGAGCAGTACTTC. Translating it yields CASSWGGQGAYEQYF.

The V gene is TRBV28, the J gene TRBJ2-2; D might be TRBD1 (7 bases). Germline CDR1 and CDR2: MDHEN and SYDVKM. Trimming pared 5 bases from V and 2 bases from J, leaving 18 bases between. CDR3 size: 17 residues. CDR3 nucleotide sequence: TGTGCCAGCAGTGACAGGGTTGCGGGGTCAAACACCGGGGAGCTGTTTTTT. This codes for CASSDRVAGSNTGELFF.

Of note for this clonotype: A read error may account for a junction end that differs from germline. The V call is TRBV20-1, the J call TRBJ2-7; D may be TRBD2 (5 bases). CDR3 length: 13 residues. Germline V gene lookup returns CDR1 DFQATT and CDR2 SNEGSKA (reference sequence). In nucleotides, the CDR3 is TGCAGTGCTGGAGAGGGTAATGCCTACGAGCAGTACTTC. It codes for CSAGEGNAYEQYF.

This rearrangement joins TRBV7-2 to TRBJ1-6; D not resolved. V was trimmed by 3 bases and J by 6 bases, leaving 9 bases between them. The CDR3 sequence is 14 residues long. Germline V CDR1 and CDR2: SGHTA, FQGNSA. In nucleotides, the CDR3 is TGTGCCAGCAGCTTGGGCTCGGGTAATTCACCCCTCCACTTT. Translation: CASSLGSGNSPLHF. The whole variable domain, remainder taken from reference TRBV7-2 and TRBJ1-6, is GAGVSQSPSNKVTEKGKDVELRCDPISGHTALYWYRQSLGQGLEFLIYFQGNSAPDKSGLPSDRFSAERTGGSVSTLTIQRTQQEDSAVYLCASSLGSGNSPLHFGNGTRLTVT.

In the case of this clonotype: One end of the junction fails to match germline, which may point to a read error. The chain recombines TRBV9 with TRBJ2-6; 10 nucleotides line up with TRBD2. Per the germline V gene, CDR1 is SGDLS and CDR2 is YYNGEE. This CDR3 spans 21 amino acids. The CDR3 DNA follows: TGTGCCAGCAGCGCATCTCTTCCGGGACTAGCGACGTCTAGTTGGGCCAACGTCCCGACTTTC. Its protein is CASSASLPGLATSSWANVPTF.

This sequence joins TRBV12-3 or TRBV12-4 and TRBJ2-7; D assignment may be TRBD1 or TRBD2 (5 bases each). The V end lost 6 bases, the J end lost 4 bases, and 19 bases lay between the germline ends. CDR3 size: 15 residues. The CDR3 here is CASSAGTLAKYEQYF. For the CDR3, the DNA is TGTGCCAGCAGCGCCGGGACCCTAGCAAAATACGAGCAGTACTTC.

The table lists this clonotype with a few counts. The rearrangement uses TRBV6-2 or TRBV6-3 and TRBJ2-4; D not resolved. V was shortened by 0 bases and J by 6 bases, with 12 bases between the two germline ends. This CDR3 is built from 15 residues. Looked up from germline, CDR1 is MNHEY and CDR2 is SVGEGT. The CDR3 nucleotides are TGTGCCAGCAGTTACTCGGTGGAGAAGCCAAACATTCAGTACTTC. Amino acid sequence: CASSYSVEKPNIQYF.

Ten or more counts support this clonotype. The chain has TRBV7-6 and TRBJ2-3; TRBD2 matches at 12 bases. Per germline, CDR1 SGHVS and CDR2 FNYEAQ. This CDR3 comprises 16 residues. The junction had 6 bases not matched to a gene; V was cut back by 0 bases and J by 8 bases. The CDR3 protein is CASSLAVTSGRGTQYF. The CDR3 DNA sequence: TGTGCCAGCAGCTTAGCGGTGACTAGCGGGAGAGGTACGCAGTATTTT.

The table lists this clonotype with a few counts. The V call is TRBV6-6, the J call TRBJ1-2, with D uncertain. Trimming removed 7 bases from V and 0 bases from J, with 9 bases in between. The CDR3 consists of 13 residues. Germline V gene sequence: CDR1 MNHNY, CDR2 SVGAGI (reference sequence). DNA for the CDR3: TGTGCCAGCAAGCCTCCCCCTAACTATGGCTACACCTTC. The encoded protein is CASKPPPNYGYTF.

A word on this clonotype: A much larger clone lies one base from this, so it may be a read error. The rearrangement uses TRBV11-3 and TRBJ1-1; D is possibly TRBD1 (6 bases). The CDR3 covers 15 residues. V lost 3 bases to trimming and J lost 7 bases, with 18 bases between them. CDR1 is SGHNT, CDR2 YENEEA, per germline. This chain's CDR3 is CASSFRRTRDIEAFF. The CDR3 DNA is TGTGCCAGCAGCTTCCGACGGACGAGGGACATTGAAGCTTTCTTT.

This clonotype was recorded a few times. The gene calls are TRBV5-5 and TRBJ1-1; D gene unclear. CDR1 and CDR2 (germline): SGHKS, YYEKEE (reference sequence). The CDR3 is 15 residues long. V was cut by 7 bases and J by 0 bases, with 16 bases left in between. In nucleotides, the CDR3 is TGTGCCAGCGCAATAAGGAGCATCCTGAACACTGAAGCTTTCTTT. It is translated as CASAIRSILNTEAFF.

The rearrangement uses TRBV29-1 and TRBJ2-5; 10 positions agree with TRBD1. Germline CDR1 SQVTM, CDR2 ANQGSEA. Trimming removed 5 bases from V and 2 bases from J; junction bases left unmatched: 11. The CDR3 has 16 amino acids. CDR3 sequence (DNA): TGCAGCGTTCGAAGGACAGGGGGGATGCGGCAAGAGACCCAGTACTTC. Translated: CSVRRTGGMRQETQYF.

CDR3 in amino acids: CSASYSGGGADTQYF. The CDR3 nucleotides are TGCAGTGCTAGTTACAGCGGGGGCGGCGCAGATACGCAGTATTTT. The chain carries TRBV20-1 and TRBJ2-3, with TRBD2 identical over 8 bases. The CDR3 loop spans 15 amino acids. Looked up from germline, CDR1 is DFQATT and CDR2 is SNEGSKA (reference sequence). With V trimmed by 3 bases and J by 4 bases, 9 bases remained unmatched.

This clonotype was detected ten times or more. CDR3 sequence reads: CASSEDRGPGEQFF. The CDR3 DNA sequence: TGCGCCAGCAGCGAGGACAGGGGGCCGGGTGAGCAGTTCTTC. The chain recombines TRBV5-1 with TRBJ2-1, with 11 nucleotides matching TRBD1. CDR1 and CDR2 from the germline V gene are SGHRS and YFSETQ. This CDR3 has 14 amino acids. Losses at the gene ends were 4 bases for V and 9 bases for J; bases not matched to a gene: 6.

The CDR3 region has the DNA TGTGCTTTGAGGCCGAGAAGCGGGAGTGACACAGATACGCAGTATTTT. It encodes CALRPRSGSDTDTQYF. V is TRBV7-7 and J is TRBJ2-3; the match to TRBD2 covers 8 bases. The CDR3 consists of 16 residues. From germline, CDR1 is SSHAT and CDR2 FNYEAQ (reference sequence). The whole variable domain, filled in from reference TRBV7-7 and TRBJ2-3, reads GAGVSQSPRYKVTKRGQDVTLRCDPISSHATLYWYQQALGQGPEFLTYFNYEAQPDKSGLPSDRFSAERPEGSISTLTIQRTEQRDSAMYRCALRPRSGSDTDTQYFGPGTRLTVL.

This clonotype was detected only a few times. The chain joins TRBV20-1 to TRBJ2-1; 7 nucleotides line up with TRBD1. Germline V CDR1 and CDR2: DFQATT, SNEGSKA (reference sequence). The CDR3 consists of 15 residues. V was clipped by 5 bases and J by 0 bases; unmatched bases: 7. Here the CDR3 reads CSAATGVGSYNEQFF. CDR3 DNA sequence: TGCAGTGCTGCTACAGGGGTCGGCTCCTACAATGAGCAGTTCTTC.